This T cell receptor beta chain appears in the sequencing data of a study of cytomegalovirus exposure and HLA in healthy donors. This CDR3 has 15 residues. Germline lookup yields CDR1 SGHVS and CDR2 FQNEAQ. V dropped 1 base and J dropped 7; count of bases not matched to a gene: 9. The PCR contained 60 Vbeta and 13 Jbeta primers. The protocol was immunoSEQ multiplex PCR, while the TCRdb copy is restricted to in-frame clones and leaves out a portion. The data hold some 100,000 clones, with approximately 88% observed a single time. The clonotype originates from a man between 18 and 35 years old in good health and CMV-seronegative. This rearrangement joins TRBV7-8 to TRBJ2-7; TRBD2 agrees at 8 bases. Sequencing was performed on PBMCs. The CDR3 sequence is CASSLVLGTRREQYF. The DNA for the CDR3 is TGTGCCAGCAGCTTAGTGCTCGGGACTAGGCGGGAGCAGTACTTC.